These T cell receptor beta chains were read from a single sample in a study of CXCR3-negative and CXCR3-positive naive CD8 T cells. TCRdb reanalyzed the 5' RACE reads, giving one entry per CDR3 protein sequence and no DNA. This repertoire includes fewer than 55,000 distinct CDR3 sequences. The specimen was naive CXCR3- CD8+ T cells from blood. The receptors stem from a human donor in good health. Some clones in this sample may be carry-over from other donors' samples. The CDR3 runs from the conserved cysteine through the conserved F or W. The size field is filled for only some rows; it gives once, few, many or a size class.

v_call	clone_size	j_call	cdr3_aa
TRBV4-3	-	TRBJ2-1	CASSRDRVYYNEQFF
TRBV19	-	TRBJ1-5	CASSIDGHRRQPQHF
TRBV11-2	-	TRBJ2-7	CASSVYRGAYEQYF
TRBV7-9	-	TRBJ1-4	CASSGSGPTNEKLFF
TRBV5-4	-	TRBJ2-3	CASRPPSGSTDTQYF
TRBV25-1	-	TRBJ2-2	CASSGGSTGELFF
TRBV9	-	TRBJ2-7	CASSVGGSGQLYEQYF
TRBV28	-	TRBJ2-2	CASSPLTPVLNTGELFF
TRBV12-3/TRBV12-4	-	TRBJ2-1	CASSGGPDSYNEQFF
TRBV5-1	-	TRBJ1-1	CASQQDGMNTEAFF
TRBV4-3	-	TRBJ2-5	CASSQDPAGGLQETQYF
TRBV30	-	TRBJ2-3	CAWTPGFGTDTQYF
TRBV5-1	-	TRBJ2-7	CASSLEGDITPTYEQYF
TRBV7-8	-	TRBJ1-1	CASSSWGQGDTEAFF
TRBV20-1	-	TRBJ2-5	CSARDREKETQYF
TRBV2	-	TRBJ1-5	CASSDTGTHQPQHF
TRBV10-3	-	TRBJ2-2	CAISENGELFF
TRBV7-9	-	TRBJ2-5	CASSYGPINETQYF
TRBV5-1	-	TRBJ2-1	CASSLEGLHYNEQFF
TRBV29-1	medium-sized	TRBJ2-7	CSYRGGSYEQYF
TRBV13	-	TRBJ1-1	CASSSNGQGGTEAFF
TRBV20-1	-	TRBJ1-1	CSARAGQWAMDTEAFF
TRBV12-3/TRBV12-4	-	TRBJ2-1	CASRRPGEEQFF
TRBV9	-	TRBJ2-3	CASSVEGLAGVVGTDTQYF
TRBV4-1	-	TRBJ1-6	CASSPGQQNSPLHF
TRBV7-9	-	TRBJ2-7	CASSTGAGGYEQYF
TRBV15	-	TRBJ1-5	CATSRGDRGENQPQHF
TRBV11-1	-	TRBJ1-5	CASSLLGDQPQHF
TRBV5-1	-	TRBJ1-5	CASSSDGLNQPQHF
TRBV28	-	TRBJ2-1	CASSARRGSSYNEQFF
TRBV7-2	-	TRBJ2-3	CASSLMVRTTDTQYF
TRBV29-1	-	TRBJ1-4	CSVVPAGHEKLFF
TRBV20-1	-	TRBJ2-7	CSASAGGSHEQYF
TRBV12-3/TRBV12-4	-	TRBJ2-7	CASSHGRVYEQYF
TRBV4-1	-	TRBJ2-1	CASSERGGLDEQFF
TRBV5-1	-	TRBJ1-6	CASSLGDDNSPLHF
TRBV28	-	TRBJ2-5	CASNLGGRGGLGETQYF
TRBV5-1	-	TRBJ2-7	CASSLTGGLLYEQYF
TRBV2	-	TRBJ2-7	CASSERGQGLNEQYF
TRBV28	-	TRBJ1-6	CATITGGSPLHF
TRBV28	-	TRBJ2-3	CASSFRASTDTQYF
TRBV6-1	-	TRBJ1-1	CASSPYKPDEAFF
TRBV6-2/TRBV6-3	-	TRBJ2-1	CASSRPPAGGPHEQFF
TRBV28	-	TRBJ2-3	CASSPLVAGGPTDTQYF
TRBV15	-	TRBJ2-1	CATSGTGRDNEQFF
TRBV20-1	-	TRBJ2-2	CSATHTSLGIPGELFF